This is a list of T cell receptor beta chains from one sample in a study of shared clonotypes between healthy human individuals. Assay: immunoSEQ multiplex PCR; the TCRdb copy retains only in-frame clones and omits some. The table includes around 88,000 clones, roughly three quarters detected once. Material: memory CD8+ T cells sorted from blood. These receptors were obtained from a man aged 25 to 40 in good health. Each CDR3 is given with its conserved first and last residue. The D gene is left open where the match is weak. Some rows have no size entry. The others give once, few or many, or a class for an expanded clone.

j_gene: TRBJ2-5; abundance: NA; d_gene: TRBD2; v_gene: TRBV5-4; CDR3nt: TGTGCCAGCAGCTTACTAGCGGGAGAAGAGACCCAGTACTTC; CDR3aa: CASSLLAGEETQYF
j_gene: TRBJ2-2; abundance: NA; d_gene: NA; v_gene: TRBV2; CDR3nt: TGTGCCAGCAACTCGGGGAACACCGGGGAGCTGTTTTTT; CDR3aa: CASNSGNTGELFF
j_gene: TRBJ2-7; abundance: few; d_gene: NA; v_gene: TRBV27; CDR3nt: TGTGCCAGCAGTTTAGTATTCAGCTCCTACGAGCAGTACTTC; CDR3aa: CASSLVFSSYEQYF
j_gene: TRBJ1-5; abundance: NA; d_gene: NA; v_gene: TRBV19; CDR3nt: TGTGCCAGTAGTTACGACCCCGGGGGCAATCAGCCCCAGCATTTT; CDR3aa: CASSYDPGGNQPQHF
j_gene: TRBJ2-7; abundance: once; d_gene: NA; v_gene: TRBV11-1; CDR3nt: TGTGCCAGCAGCTTCCTGTACGAGCAGTACTTC; CDR3aa: CASSFLYEQYF
j_gene: TRBJ2-5; abundance: NA; d_gene: NA; v_gene: TRBV5-1; CDR3nt: TGCGCCAGCAGAGCCACCTTCCAAGAGACCCAGTACTTC; CDR3aa: CASRATFQETQYF
j_gene: TRBJ2-2; abundance: NA; d_gene: NA; v_gene: TRBV7-3; CDR3nt: TGTGCCAGCAGCTTAATGAGGACTCAGAACACCGGGGAGCTGTTTTTT; CDR3aa: CASSLMRTQNTGELFF
j_gene: TRBJ2-3; abundance: many; d_gene: NA; v_gene: TRBV4-1; CDR3nt: TGCGCCAGCAGCCCCATTGGGTTAGGTCAGGGATTCGATACGCAGTATTTT; CDR3aa: CASSPIGLGQGFDTQYF
j_gene: TRBJ2-7; abundance: NA; d_gene: NA; v_gene: TRBV5-6; CDR3nt: TGTGCCAGCAGTGGGTCGGGGATCGGGGAGCAGTACTTC; CDR3aa: CASSGSGIGEQYF
j_gene: TRBJ2-1; abundance: NA; d_gene: NA; v_gene: TRBV9; CDR3nt: TGTGCCAGCAGCGTAGAGGGGCTAGCTTACAATGAGCAGTTCTTC; CDR3aa: CASSVEGLAYNEQFF
j_gene: TRBJ1-1; abundance: NA; d_gene: NA; v_gene: TRBV9; CDR3nt: TGTGCCAGCAGCGTGGGGGGGTACACTGAAGCTTTCTTT; CDR3aa: CASSVGGYTEAFF
j_gene: TRBJ2-7; abundance: NA; d_gene: NA; v_gene: TRBV5-1; CDR3nt: TGCGCCAGCAGCTTGTCGGGTGTCACTTACGAGCAGTACTTC; CDR3aa: CASSLSGVTYEQYF
j_gene: TRBJ2-2; abundance: NA; d_gene: NA; v_gene: TRBV6-5; CDR3nt: TGTGCCAGCAGTTACTCAAACACCGGGGAGCTGTTTTTT; CDR3aa: CASSYSNTGELFF
j_gene: TRBJ2-1; abundance: few; d_gene: TRBD1; v_gene: TRBV7-9; CDR3nt: TGTGCCAGCAGCTTTTCCGGGACAGGGGGCAATGAGCAGTTCTTC; CDR3aa: CASSFSGTGGNEQFF
j_gene: TRBJ2-7; abundance: NA; d_gene: NA; v_gene: TRBV6-5; CDR3nt: TGTGCCAGCAGTCTAGGACAGGCCGGGGGTGCTGAGCAGTACTTC; CDR3aa: CASSLGQAGGAEQYF
j_gene: TRBJ2-2; abundance: NA; d_gene: NA; v_gene: TRBV5-1; CDR3nt: TGCGCCAGCAGCTTGGCTAGCGCCGCATCGAACACCGGGGAGCTGTTTTTT; CDR3aa: CASSLASAASNTGELFF
j_gene: TRBJ2-7; abundance: NA; d_gene: NA; v_gene: TRBV5-4; CDR3nt: TGTGCCAGCAGCCAGTACCCGCAGCAGTACTTC; CDR3aa: CASSQYPQQYF
j_gene: TRBJ2-1; abundance: NA; d_gene: NA; v_gene: TRBV4-1; CDR3nt: TGCGCCAGCAGCCAAGGGCTACGGCACAATGAGCAGTTCTTC; CDR3aa: CASSQGLRHNEQFF
j_gene: TRBJ1-5; abundance: few; d_gene: TRBD1; v_gene: TRBV28; CDR3nt: TGTGCCAGCCATATCGGACAGGGAAGCAATCAGCCCCAGCATTTT; CDR3aa: CASHIGQGSNQPQHF
j_gene: TRBJ2-7; abundance: NA; d_gene: NA; v_gene: TRBV28; CDR3nt: TGTGCCAGCAACTACAGGGGGTTAGCGGGAGTTGATTTCGAGCAGTACTTC; CDR3aa: CASNYRGLAGVDFEQYF
j_gene: TRBJ2-3; abundance: once; d_gene: NA; v_gene: TRBV18; CDR3nt: TGTGCCAGCTCCCTTAGCACAGATACGCAGTATTTT; CDR3aa: CASSLSTDTQYF
j_gene: TRBJ2-3; abundance: NA; d_gene: TRBD1; v_gene: TRBV7-6; CDR3nt: TGTGCCAGCAGCAAAACAGGGGGCGGGAGCACAGATACGCAGTATTTT; CDR3aa: CASSKTGGGSTDTQYF
j_gene: TRBJ2-7; abundance: NA; d_gene: NA; v_gene: TRBV14; CDR3nt: TGTGCCAGCAGCCAAGATACGTCCTACGAGCAGTACTTC; CDR3aa: CASSQDTSYEQYF
j_gene: TRBJ2-4; abundance: NA; d_gene: NA; v_gene: TRBV7-9; CDR3nt: TGTGCCAGCAGCCCCAAACTCTCGGCCGGGGACAAAAACATTCAGTACTTC; CDR3aa: CASSPKLSAGDKNIQYF
j_gene: TRBJ2-2; abundance: once; d_gene: NA; v_gene: TRBV7-2; CDR3nt: TGTGCCAGCAGCCTAAACAGAGCCAACACCGGGGAGCTGTTTTTT; CDR3aa: CASSLNRANTGELFF
j_gene: TRBJ2-2; abundance: NA; d_gene: NA; v_gene: TRBV27; CDR3nt: TGTGCCAGCAGTTTTATGAGGAGCGCCGGGGAGCTGTTTTTT; CDR3aa: CASSFMRSAGELFF
j_gene: TRBJ2-7; abundance: many; d_gene: NA; v_gene: TRBV2; CDR3nt: TGTGCCAGCAGTGAATCGGGTGAGCAGTACTTC; CDR3aa: CASSESGEQYF
j_gene: TRBJ1-1; abundance: once; d_gene: NA; v_gene: TRBV5-3; CDR3nt: TGTGCCAGCAGCGGTAATAGCTACACTGAAGCTTTCTTT; CDR3aa: CASSGNSYTEAFF
j_gene: TRBJ2-7; abundance: NA; d_gene: NA; v_gene: TRBV6-6; CDR3nt: TGTGCCAGCAGTTACGGCGCGATCGAGCAGTACTTC; CDR3aa: CASSYGAIEQYF
j_gene: TRBJ1-1; abundance: NA; d_gene: NA; v_gene: TRBV6-1; CDR3nt: TGTGCCAGCATGGACGTGGCACAAGCTTTCTTT; CDR3aa: CASMDVAQAFF
j_gene: TRBJ2-3; abundance: NA; d_gene: TRBD1; v_gene: TRBV4-3; CDR3nt: TGCGCCAGCAGCCAAGGGACAGGGGTTTCAGATACGCAGTATTTT; CDR3aa: CASSQGTGVSDTQYF
j_gene: TRBJ2-3; abundance: NA; d_gene: NA; v_gene: TRBV6-1; CDR3nt: TGTGCCAGCAGTGAAAGCGAGGGGGGCACAGATACGCAGTATTTT; CDR3aa: CASSESEGGTDTQYF
j_gene: TRBJ2-3; abundance: many; d_gene: TRBD2; v_gene: TRBV6-1; CDR3nt: TGTGCCAGCAGTGGGCTAGCGGGAGGGCCAGATACGCAGTATTTT; CDR3aa: CASSGLAGGPDTQYF
j_gene: TRBJ2-2; abundance: once; d_gene: NA; v_gene: TRBV27; CDR3nt: TGTGCCAGCAGTTTAGCGTCCCTCGCGTACACCGGGGAGCTGTTTTTT; CDR3aa: CASSLASLAYTGELFF
j_gene: TRBJ1-1; abundance: few; d_gene: TRBD1; v_gene: TRBV5-5; CDR3nt: TGTGCCAGCAGCTGGGGGACAGGGAGGAACACTGAAGCTTTCTTT; CDR3aa: CASSWGTGRNTEAFF
j_gene: TRBJ1-1; abundance: NA; d_gene: NA; v_gene: TRBV5-3; CDR3nt: TGTGCCAGAAGCTTGGATACGGACGGGCGTGAAGCTTTCTTT; CDR3aa: CARSLDTDGREAFF
j_gene: TRBJ2-5; abundance: few; d_gene: NA; v_gene: TRBV5-1; CDR3nt: TGCGCCAGCAAGATTAACGGGGTACAAGAGACCCAGTACTTC; CDR3aa: CASKINGVQETQYF
j_gene: TRBJ2-7; abundance: NA; d_gene: TRBD2; v_gene: TRBV28; CDR3nt: TGTGCCAGCAGTCCCCTAGCGGGAGCAGGCGAGCAGTACTTC; CDR3aa: CASSPLAGAGEQYF
j_gene: TRBJ2-2; abundance: NA; d_gene: NA; v_gene: TRBV12-5; CDR3nt: TGTGCTAGTGGTTTGTGGGTCGATCGGACCGGGGAGCTGTTTTTT; CDR3aa: CASGLWVDRTGELFF
j_gene: TRBJ2-7; abundance: NA; d_gene: NA; v_gene: TRBV7-4; CDR3nt: TGTGCCAGCAGCTTAGTTGGCTTGTACGAGCAGTACTTC; CDR3aa: CASSLVGLYEQYF
j_gene: TRBJ1-3; abundance: NA; d_gene: NA; v_gene: TRBV27; CDR3nt: TGTGCCAGCAGTCCCACAAATCCTGGAAACACCATATATTTT; CDR3aa: CASSPTNPGNTIYF
j_gene: TRBJ2-1; abundance: NA; d_gene: NA; v_gene: TRBV6-6; CDR3nt: TGTGCCAGCAGACAGGGCCTAGTATCCTACAATGAGCAGTTCTTC; CDR3aa: CASRQGLVSYNEQFF
j_gene: TRBJ2-5; abundance: once; d_gene: NA; v_gene: TRBV6-5; CDR3nt: TGTGCCAGCAGTTCGAGCCTCGCTAGCGAGACCCAGTACTTC; CDR3aa: CASSSSLASETQYF
j_gene: TRBJ2-7; abundance: few; d_gene: TRBD2; v_gene: TRBV10-2; CDR3nt: TGCGCCAGCAGGCTGGGCGGGAGGGCCGACACCTACGAGCAGTACTTC; CDR3aa: CASRLGGRADTYEQYF
j_gene: TRBJ1-1; abundance: NA; d_gene: NA; v_gene: TRBV5-1; CDR3nt: TGCGCCAGCAGCTTGGATTGGGATGGTACTGAAGCTTTCTTT; CDR3aa: CASSLDWDGTEAFF
j_gene: TRBJ1-1; abundance: NA; d_gene: TRBD1; v_gene: TRBV28; CDR3nt: TGTGCCTACTCGGACAGGATGAACACTGAAGCTTTCTTT; CDR3aa: CAYSDRMNTEAFF
j_gene: TRBJ1-2; abundance: NA; d_gene: NA; v_gene: TRBV27; CDR3nt: TGTGCCAGCAGTTTACGGGGTGGTGGTGGCTACACCTTC; CDR3aa: CASSLRGGGGYTF
j_gene: TRBJ1-2; abundance: many; d_gene: NA; v_gene: TRBV10-3; CDR3nt: TGTGCCATCACGGGGGGGTTAGCTAACTATGGCTACACCTTC; CDR3aa: CAITGGLANYGYTF
j_gene: TRBJ2-6; abundance: NA; d_gene: NA; v_gene: TRBV7-7; CDR3nt: TGTGCCAGCAGCTATTCAGTAGTGCCACAAAGTCGGGCCAACGTCCTGACTTTC; CDR3aa: CASSYSVVPQSRANVLTF
j_gene: TRBJ2-1; abundance: NA; d_gene: NA; v_gene: TRBV11-3; CDR3nt: TGTGCCAGCAGCCTAGGGGCTCGGGCCTTAGGAGATGAGCAGTTCTTC; CDR3aa: CASSLGARALGDEQFF
j_gene: TRBJ2-3; abundance: NA; d_gene: NA; v_gene: TRBV21-1; CDR3nt: TGTGCCAACTATAGGGACCGCACAGATACGCAGTATTTT; CDR3aa: CANYRDRTDTQYF
j_gene: TRBJ2-4; abundance: NA; d_gene: NA; v_gene: TRBV5-8; CDR3nt: TGTGCCAGCAGCTGGGGGGGCGGACCTGTAGCCAAAAACATTCAGTACTTC; CDR3aa: CASSWGGGPVAKNIQYF
j_gene: TRBJ1-1; abundance: NA; d_gene: NA; v_gene: TRBV15; CDR3nt: TGTGCCACCAGCAAAGAACAGGGATACACTGAAGCTTTCTTT; CDR3aa: CATSKEQGYTEAFF
j_gene: TRBJ2-5; abundance: few; d_gene: TRBD1; v_gene: TRBV27; CDR3nt: TGTGCCAGCAGTGGAAAGACAGGGCCGAGAGAGACCCAGTACTTC; CDR3aa: CASSGKTGPRETQYF
j_gene: TRBJ2-7; abundance: few; d_gene: NA; v_gene: TRBV5-1; CDR3nt: TGCGCCAGCAGCCGATGGGGGGCCCTCAGTTACGAGCAGTACTTC; CDR3aa: CASSRWGALSYEQYF